This is a list of T cell receptor beta chains from one sample in a study of beta chain features in type 1 diabetes. Clones were read by immunoSEQ multiplex PCR, and TCRdb kept only the in-frame ones, dropping some. The repertoire holds roughly 260,000 clones, with approximately 11% as singletons. Material: naive CD4+ T cells from blood. Receptors were obtained from a man aged 25-45 years with type 1 diabetes. The CDR3 runs from the conserved cysteine through the conserved F or W. The order of the fields is J gene, V gene, clone size, D gene, CDR3 protein, CDR3 DNA. D genes are given only for firm matches. Clone size is not always given. Where it is, it says once, few, many or a class for expanded clones.

j_call: TRBJ1-5; v_call: TRBV4-2; clone_size: few; d_call: TRBD1; cdr3_aa: CASSQGEQGYSNQPQHF; cdr3_nt: TGTGCCAGCAGCCAGGGTGAACAGGGGTATAGCAATCAGCCCCAGCATTTT
j_call: TRBJ1-5; v_call: TRBV28; clone_size: .; d_call: .; cdr3_aa: CASSEGVSNQPQHF; cdr3_nt: TGTGCCAGCAGTGAGGGGGTTAGCAATCAGCCCCAGCATTTT
j_call: TRBJ2-7; v_call: TRBV9; clone_size: few; d_call: .; cdr3_aa: CASSSSGRSYEQYF; cdr3_nt: TGTGCCAGCAGCAGCAGCGGACGGTCCTACGAGCAGTACTTC
j_call: TRBJ1-3; v_call: TRBV7-9; clone_size: few; d_call: .; cdr3_aa: CASSLVNQGGNTIYF; cdr3_nt: TGTGCCAGCAGCTTAGTAAACCAGGGAGGAAACACCATATATTTT
j_call: TRBJ2-3; v_call: TRBV5-4; clone_size: .; d_call: .; cdr3_aa: CASSLGHTDTQYF; cdr3_nt: TGTGCCAGCAGCTTGGGGCATACAGATACGCAGTATTTT
j_call: TRBJ2-7; v_call: TRBV10-3; clone_size: .; d_call: .; cdr3_aa: CAISVNYEQYF; cdr3_nt: TGTGCCATCAGTGTTAACTACGAGCAGTACTTC
j_call: TRBJ1-1; v_call: TRBV6-5; clone_size: .; d_call: .; cdr3_aa: CASSFAGGLNTEAFF; cdr3_nt: TGTGCCAGCAGTTTCGCCGGGGGGCTGAACACTGAAGCTTTCTTT
j_call: TRBJ1-2; v_call: TRBV18; clone_size: few; d_call: .; cdr3_aa: CASSYGQPGGYTF; cdr3_nt: TGTGCCAGCTCATACGGACAGCCGGGTGGCTACACCTTC
j_call: TRBJ2-3; v_call: TRBV7-3; clone_size: .; d_call: .; cdr3_aa: CASSFSGLTTDTQYF; cdr3_nt: TGTGCCAGCAGCTTTTCAGGGTTAACAACAGATACGCAGTATTTT
j_call: TRBJ1-2; v_call: TRBV7-2; clone_size: .; d_call: .; cdr3_aa: CASSLAFRGRTF; cdr3_nt: TGTGCCAGCAGCTTAGCTTTCCGGGGAAGAACCTTC
j_call: TRBJ1-2; v_call: TRBV30; clone_size: few; d_call: TRBD1; cdr3_aa: CAWSGDRGYGYTF; cdr3_nt: TGTGCCTGGAGTGGGGACAGGGGTTATGGCTACACCTTC
j_call: TRBJ2-7; v_call: TRBV19; clone_size: .; d_call: TRBD1; cdr3_aa: CASRDRDRSSYEQYF; cdr3_nt: TGTGCCAGTAGGGACCGGGACAGAAGCTCCTACGAGCAGTACTTC
j_call: TRBJ2-7; v_call: TRBV7-3; clone_size: few; d_call: .; cdr3_aa: CASSLTGADEQYF; cdr3_nt: TGTGCCAGCAGCTTAACGGGGGCAGACGAGCAGTACTTC
j_call: TRBJ2-3; v_call: TRBV5-1; clone_size: .; d_call: .; cdr3_aa: CASSLDPFTDTQYF; cdr3_nt: TGCGCCAGCAGCTTGGATCCCTTCACAGATACGCAGTATTTT
j_call: TRBJ1-2; v_call: TRBV15; clone_size: .; d_call: TRBD1; cdr3_aa: CATSNDRAYGYTF; cdr3_nt: TGTGCCACCAGCAACGACAGGGCGTATGGCTACACCTTC
j_call: TRBJ1-1; v_call: TRBV7-9; clone_size: few; d_call: TRBD1; cdr3_aa: CASSLSDRVIYF; cdr3_nt: TGTGCCAGCAGCTTAAGTGACAGGGTAATTTACTTT
j_call: TRBJ2-2; v_call: TRBV9; clone_size: few; d_call: TRBD2; cdr3_aa: CASSERTSGYTGELFF; cdr3_nt: TGTGCCAGCAGCGAGCGGACTAGCGGTTACACCGGGGAGCTGTTTTTT
j_call: TRBJ2-1; v_call: TRBV11-2; clone_size: few; d_call: TRBD2; cdr3_aa: CASSQRGPRGNEQFF; cdr3_nt: TGTGCCAGCAGCCAGCGGGGGCCCCGGGGGAATGAGCAGTTCTTC
j_call: TRBJ2-5; v_call: TRBV11-2; clone_size: .; d_call: TRBD2; cdr3_aa: CASSIGEGRGETQYF; cdr3_nt: TGTGCCAGCAGTATTGGGGAGGGAAGGGGAGAGACCCAGTACTTC
j_call: TRBJ1-2; v_call: TRBV7-3; clone_size: .; d_call: .; cdr3_aa: CASTNPGFYGYTF; cdr3_nt: TGTGCCAGCACTAACCCAGGGTTCTATGGCTACACCTTC
j_call: TRBJ2-5; v_call: TRBV6-6; clone_size: .; d_call: .; cdr3_aa: CASSYEFRREETQYF; cdr3_nt: TGTGCCAGCAGTTATGAGTTCCGGAGGGAAGAGACCCAGTACTTC
j_call: TRBJ2-1; v_call: TRBV7-2; clone_size: .; d_call: TRBD2; cdr3_aa: CASSLGSGGGYNEQFF; cdr3_nt: TGTGCCAGCAGCTTAGGATCGGGGGGGGGTTACAATGAGCAGTTCTTC
j_call: TRBJ2-7; v_call: TRBV11-2; clone_size: few; d_call: TRBD1; cdr3_aa: CASSLSHLSGTGSYEQYF; cdr3_nt: TGTGCCAGCAGCCTCTCGCACCTTTCCGGGACAGGGTCCTACGAGCAGTACTTC
j_call: TRBJ1-1; v_call: TRBV6-4; clone_size: .; d_call: TRBD1; cdr3_aa: CASSPNTGTVTEAFF; cdr3_nt: TGTGCCAGCAGTCCAAACACCGGGACAGTCACTGAAGCTTTCTTT
j_call: TRBJ1-6; v_call: TRBV4-1; clone_size: few; d_call: .; cdr3_aa: CASSQNYNRFSYNSPLHF; cdr3_nt: TGCGCCAGCAGCCAAAATTACAACAGGTTCTCCTATAATTCACCCCTCCACTTT
j_call: TRBJ1-6; v_call: TRBV7-3; clone_size: .; d_call: .; cdr3_aa: CASSLSRAGNSPLHF; cdr3_nt: TGTGCCAGCAGCTTAAGCAGGGCTGGGAATTCACCCCTCCACTTT
j_call: TRBJ1-1; v_call: TRBV11-1; clone_size: .; d_call: .; cdr3_aa: CASSLESEAFF; cdr3_nt: TGTGCCAGCAGCCTCGAGAGCGAAGCTTTCTTT